These T cell receptor beta chains were read from a single sample in a study of vaccination effects on CD4 cells after COVID-19. Their antigens are not known. The protocol was immunoSEQ multiplex PCR, while the TCRdb copy is restricted to in-frame clones and leaves out a portion. This table holds tens of thousands of clones, over 70% found once. The sequences come from CD4+ T cells from PBMCs cultured without peptide, collected after COVID-19 vaccination. Source of these receptors: a human donor who received a COVID-19 vaccine. CDR3s include the opening cysteine and the closing phenylalanine or tryptophan. D genes are given only for firm matches. Clone size, where shown, is once, few, many, or a class for clones that have expanded.

TRBV19	TRBD1	few	TRBJ1-1	TGTGCCAGTAGTGCCCCCAGGGGGCTGGTCACTGAAGCTTTCTTT	CASSAPRGLVTEAFF
TRBV6-5	TRBD1	.	TRBJ2-3	TGTGCCAGCAGAGGGCAGGGGGATCCCACAGATACGCAGTATTTT	CASRGQGDPTDTQYF
TRBV20-1	.	.	TRBJ1-2	TGCAGTGCTAGTGGATACGGACCGCTCTATGGCTACACCTTC	CSASGYGPLYGYTF
TRBV5-1	.	.	TRBJ2-5	TGCGCCAGCAGCAGGAACAGCCGTCAAGAGACCCAGTACTTC	CASSRNSRQETQYF
TRBV28	TRBD2	.	TRBJ2-2	TGTGCCAGCAGTTCGCGGGGGGGGACCGGGGAGCTGTTTTTT	CASSSRGGTGELFF
TRBV5-1	.	few	TRBJ2-1	TGCGCCAGCAGCCATGGACAGACTTACAATGAGCAGTTCTTC	CASSHGQTYNEQFF
TRBV30	.	few	TRBJ2-1	TGTGCCTGGAGTGGGGGGTACAATGAGCAGTTCTTC	CAWSGGYNEQFF
TRBV12-5	TRBD2	.	TRBJ2-1	TGTGCTAGTGGTTCCCCACCGGGAGGTCAGAGGAATGAGCAGTTCTTC	CASGSPPGGQRNEQFF
TRBV7-3	.	.	TRBJ1-3	TGTGCCAGCAGCCCGAGCGGGGGTAACTCTGGAAACACCATATATTTT	CASSPSGGNSGNTIYF
TRBV19	.	.	TRBJ2-3	TGTGCCAGTAGTCCGGGACCCAAAGCCTCCACAGATACGCAGTATTTT	CASSPGPKASTDTQYF
TRBV5-6	TRBD1	.	TRBJ1-2	TGTGCCAGCAGCCAAACCGGGACAGGGGCTTTCTATGGCTACACCTTC	CASSQTGTGAFYGYTF
TRBV7-3	.	.	TRBJ2-5	TGTGCCAGCAGCTTAACCGCAGCTGGTGAGACCCAGTACTTC	CASSLTAAGETQYF
TRBV19	TRBD1	.	TRBJ1-2	TGTGCCAGTAGTGGACAGGCCGGAGTCTATGGCTACACCTTC	CASSGQAGVYGYTF
TRBV5-4	TRBD1	.	TRBJ1-2	TGTGCCAGCAGCCCGTGGACAGGGTCCGACTATGGCTACACCTTC	CASSPWTGSDYGYTF
TRBV7-2	.	.	TRBJ1-2	TGTGCCAGCAGCTTTAGAGCTAACTATGGCTACACCTTC	CASSFRANYGYTF
TRBV7-3	.	.	TRBJ2-2	TGTGCCAGCAGCTTCAGCTCCATCGGGGAGCTGTTTTTT	CASSFSSIGELFF
TRBV6-5	TRBD2	once	TRBJ2-2	TGTGCCAGCAGGCTAGCGGGGTCGAACGGGGAGCTGTTTTTT	CASRLAGSNGELFF
TRBV11-2	TRBD1	.	TRBJ1-1	TGTGCCAGCACCCCCCGAACAGGGGGTTTTTTGAACACTGAAGCTTTCTTT	CASTPRTGGFLNTEAFF
TRBV6-5	.	.	TRBJ2-5	TGTGCCAGCAGTTACGAGGGGAAAGAGACCCAGTACTTC	CASSYEGKETQYF
TRBV6-5	.	.	TRBJ1-3	TGTGCCAGCAGTTACAGGGTTGGAAACACCATATATTTT	CASSYRVGNTIYF
TRBV18	.	.	TRBJ2-5	TGTGCCAGCTCACCACAGAACAGCCAAGAGACCCAGTACTTC	CASSPQNSQETQYF
TRBV14	.	.	TRBJ2-2	TGTGCCAGCAGCCAAGGCTCGAACACCGGGGAGCTGTTTTTT	CASSQGSNTGELFF
TRBV7-2	.	few	TRBJ1-2	TGTGCCAGCAGCTTAGGTGGGGGGCGGGGCTATGGCTACACCTTC	CASSLGGGRGYGYTF
TRBV5-1	TRBD2	.	TRBJ2-3	TGCGCCAGCCGCCTTATAGCGGGGGGGCAGGGAGATACGCAGTATTTT	CASRLIAGGQGDTQYF
TRBV5-6	TRBD1	.	TRBJ2-2	TGTGCCAGCAGCCTGGACAGGGGGGTGAACACCGGGGAGCTGTTTTTT	CASSLDRGVNTGELFF
TRBV5-1	.	.	TRBJ1-1	TGCGCCAGCAGCTTGGCGCAAGGGGGAGGAACTGAAGCTTTCTTT	CASSLAQGGGTEAFF
TRBV11-3	.	few	TRBJ2-1	TGTGCCAGCAGCCCTAATCACCTAAATGAGCAGTTCTTC	CASSPNHLNEQFF
TRBV3-1/TRBV3-2	TRBD2	.	TRBJ2-5	TGTGCCAGCAGCCTGGGGACTAGCGGGGGGGAGGAGACCCAGTACTTC	CASSLGTSGGEETQYF
TRBV7-9	TRBD1	.	TRBJ2-5	TGTGCCAGCAGCTTACAAGGCAGGGGGCAGATGAGGGAGACCCAGTACTTC	CASSLQGRGQMRETQYF
TRBV6-4	TRBD1	.	TRBJ1-5	TGTGCCAGCAGTCAAGGACAGGGGGGCAATCAGCCCCAGCATTTT	CASSQGQGGNQPQHF
TRBV19	TRBD1	.	TRBJ2-2	TGTGCCAGTAGTATAGGGGACAGGGTCGCCGGGGAGCTGTTTTTT	CASSIGDRVAGELFF
TRBV6-1	TRBD1	.	TRBJ2-3	TGTGCCAGCAGTGAAGCGCCGGACAGGGGGCTCGCAGATACGCAGTATTTT	CASSEAPDRGLADTQYF
TRBV30	.	once	TRBJ2-5	TGTGCCCGCACGGGGGAGAAAGAGACCCAGTACTTC	CARTGEKETQYF